These 18 T cell receptor beta chains were sequenced from one sample in a study of blood T cell repertoires in COVID-19 (dated by TCRdb to between 2020 and 2021). Library generation was performed with the immunoSEQ multiplex PCR assay. Sourced from immuneACCESS, this table was stored by TCRdb with only in-frame sequences that have V and J called. A share of the clones is absent; for the studies checked, an unresolved V gene accounts for under half, and the remainder has no known explanation. The sample contains about 260,000 clones, more than 85% of them found a single time. Together, the top ten hold 2.5% to 3% of the sample. Sequencing was performed on PBMCs or T cells enriched from blood (not recorded which). These TCRs come from a man aged 40-49 years who had been exposed to COVID-19.

The rearrangement uses TRBV3-1 (or the pseudogene TRBV3-2) and TRBJ2-3; D is unresolved. From germline, CDR1 is LGHDT and CDR2 YNNKEL (reference sequence). The CDR3 runs 12 residues. Between the trimmed V and J ends, which lost 0 bases and 7 bases, there was a span of 5 bases. The CDR3 nucleotides read TGTGCCAGCAGCCAAGATGCGTATACGCAGTATTTT. Translated: CASSQDAYTQYF.

This clone occurred once. The chain couples TRBV5-4 to TRBJ1-1; 8 bases match TRBD1. Germline V gene data show CDR1 as SGHNT and CDR2 as YYREEE (reference sequence). This CDR3 contains 14 residues. V lost 2 bases to trimming and J lost 2 bases; unmatched junction nucleotides: 2. Here the CDR3 DNA reads TGTGCCAGCAGCTTCACAGGGGGAAACACTGAAGCTTTCTTT. It is translated as CASSFTGGNTEAFF.

CDR3 nucleotides: TGCGCCAGCAGCACCGGGACAGCACAAGAGACCCAGTACTTC. Translating it yields CASSTGTAQETQYF. This sequence joins TRBV5-1 and TRBJ2-5; 7 bases agree with TRBD1. This CDR3 is built from 14 residues. The J segment lost 2 bases and the V segment lost 4 bases, leaving 5 bases of the junction unmatched. Germline-derived CDR1 and CDR2 are SGHRS and YFSETQ.

The chain combines TRBV19 with TRBJ2-1; TRBD1 might be the D (6 bases). This CDR3 is built from 13 residues. The germline V gene has CDR1 LNHDA and CDR2 SQIVND (reference sequence). The V and J ends lost 5 bases and 6 bases respectively, with 11 bases between them. The CDR3 DNA is TGTGCCAGTAGTTACACAGGGATCAATGAGCAGTTCTTC. Protein: CASSYTGINEQFF.

The chain employs TRBV7-2 and TRBJ2-5; 9 nucleotides align to TRBD2. The CDR3 is made up of 14 amino acids. J lost 5 bases, V lost 6 bases, and 7 bases had no gene match. CDR1 and CDR2 (germline): SGHTA, FQGNSA. The DNA for the CDR3 is TGTGCCAGCAGACGTAGCGGGAGTGGGGAGACCCAGTACTTC. It specifies CASRRSGSGETQYF. The whole variable domain, remainder taken from reference TRBV7-2 and TRBJ2-5, is GAGVSQSPSNKVTEKGKDVELRCDPISGHTALYWYRQSLGQGLEFLIYFQGNSAPDKSGLPSDRFSAERTGGSVSTLTIQRTQQEDSAVYLCASRRSGSGETQYFGPGTRLLVL.

The chain recombines TRBV9 with TRBJ2-1; TRBD2 agrees at 9 bases. Germline V gives CDR1 SGDLS, CDR2 YYNGEE. Trimming at V came to 0 bases and at J to 0 bases, leaving 7 bases not matched to a gene. The CDR3 contains 18 residues. This chain's CDR3 is CASSVAVRAGGSYNEQFF. The CDR3 nucleotides are TGTGCCAGCAGCGTAGCTGTTCGAGCGGGGGGCTCCTACAATGAGCAGTTCTTC.

V gene TRBV24-1 combines with J gene TRBJ1-5; D gene uncertain. V was shortened by 0 bases and J by 5 bases, with 7 bases between the two germline ends. Looked up from germline, CDR1 is KGHDR and CDR2 is SFDVKD. The CDR3 contains 14 residues. The CDR3 bases are TGTGCCACCAGTGATTTGTCCGGGGATCAGCCCCAGCATTTT. As protein: CATSDLSGDQPQHF.

The chain joins TRBV12-2 to TRBJ2-4; the table's D call TRBD1 went unverified against the DNA. TRBV12-2 is annotated as a pseudogene. This CDR3 is built from 15 residues. Here the CDR3 DNA reads TGTGCAAGTCGCTTCATTAACACCGCCAAAAACATTCAGTACTTC. Protein sequence: CASRFINTAKNIQYF.

The chain is built from TRBV30 and TRBJ1-4; a weak D match, TRBD1 (5 bases). V was clipped by 4 bases and J by 5 bases, with 14 bases between them. Germline V gene sequence: CDR1 GTSNPN, CDR2 SVGIG (reference sequence). The CDR3 length is 14 residues. The DNA for the CDR3 is TGTGCCTGGACTCCGGGGGTTAAGAATGAAAAACTGTTTTTT. It codes for CAWTPGVKNEKLFF.

This chain connects TRBV4-1 to TRBJ1-2; a weak D match, TRBD1 (6 bases). Germline-derived CDR1 and CDR2 are MGHRA and YSYEKL. The CDR3 runs to 12 residues. V lost 8 bases and J 2 bases, leaving 9 bases between the germline ends. The CDR3 spells CASQGTNYGYTF. In DNA form, the CDR3 reads TGCGCCAGCCAGGGGACAAACTATGGCTACACCTTC.

The chain carries TRBV5-6 and TRBJ2-1; a possible D gene is TRBD1 (6 bases). The V gene lost 5 bases and the J gene lost 8 bases, with 14 bases spanning the gap. In germline, CDR1 is SGHDT, CDR2 YYEEEE. The CDR3 covers 13 residues. The CDR3 DNA sequence: TGTGCCAGCAGTAGGGTCCCAGGGGATGAGCAGTTCTTC. This encodes CASSRVPGDEQFF.

CDR3 sequence reads: CASSPGLAGSYEQYF. The CDR3 DNA is TGTGCCAGCAGCCCAGGCTTAGCGGGGTCCTACGAGCAGTACTTC. The V call is TRBV11-2, the J call TRBJ2-7; 8 bases align to TRBD2. Trimming removed 5 bases from V and 1 base from J; junction bases left unmatched: 7. The CDR3 is 15 residues long. Per the germline V gene, CDR1 is SGHAT and CDR2 is FQNNGV.

The genes are TRBV13 and TRBJ2-3; tentative D call: TRBD2 (5 bases). Trimming stripped 5 bases from V and 2 bases from J, with 17 bases between. The germline gives CDR1 PRHDT, CDR2 FYEKMQ (reference sequence). The CDR3 totals 16 residues. CDR3 sequence: CASSTAGGADTDTQYF. The CDR3, as DNA: TGTGCCAGCAGCACCGCGGGTGGAGCTGACACAGATACGCAGTATTTT.

The V and J genes are TRBV19 and TRBJ1-1; D is ambiguous. Trimming took 1 base from V and 0 from J, leaving 12 bases between them. The CDR3 covers 16 residues. CDR1 and CDR2 (germline): LNHDA, SQIVND (reference sequence). CDR3 bases: TGTGCCAGTAGTATAGGTGTGGTCAGCGTGAACACTGAAGCTTTCTTT. This gives the protein CASSIGVVSVNTEAFF.

The rearrangement uses TRBV5-1 and TRBJ2-1; TRBD2 aligns across 8 bases. The CDR3 is 17 residues long. With 4 bases clipped from V and 7 bases from J, the junction kept 16 bases outside the gene matches. Germline CDR1 is SGHRS and CDR2 is YFSETQ. This CDR3 reads CASSLVLAGSMVNEQFF. Written as DNA, the CDR3 is TGCGCCAGCAGCCTAGTTTTAGCGGGATCCATGGTAAATGAGCAGTTCTTC.

The chain recombines TRBV6-5 with TRBJ2-1; possibly TRBD2 for D (5 bases). Germline CDR1 and CDR2: MNHEY and SVGAGI. V was trimmed by 2 bases and J by 0 bases, leaving 8 bases between them. The CDR3 loop spans 15 amino acids. This chain's CDR3 is CASSYDAGSYNEQFF. In DNA form, the CDR3 reads TGTGCCAGCAGTTACGACGCGGGCTCCTACAATGAGCAGTTCTTC.

CDR3: CASSQTRIKLAGGVFTQYF. The CDR3 DNA is TGTGCCAGCAGCCAGACTCGAATAAAACTAGCGGGAGGGGTCTTTACGCAGTATTTT. This sequence joins TRBV3-1 (or the pseudogene TRBV3-2) and TRBJ2-3, with 13 bases matching TRBD2. Germline values: CDR1 LGHDT, CDR2 YNNKEL (reference sequence). CDR3 length: 19 residues. The junction had 17 bases not matched to a gene; V was cut back by 3 bases and J by 8 bases.

The CDR3 protein is CSVPTTGLAAFQETQYF. The CDR3 DNA is TGCAGCGTCCCCACAACCGGACTAGCGGCATTTCAAGAGACCCAGTACTTC. V and J are TRBV29-1 and TRBJ2-5; 10 bases are shared with TRBD2. The CDR3 length is 17 residues. Germline lookup yields CDR1 SQVTM and CDR2 ANQGSEA. J gave up 2 bases and V 6 bases, and 15 bases lay outside the gene matches.